This TCR beta chain came from a study of T-cell memory formation after mild COVID-19. Overall study findings and caveats: Pre-infection memory showed some responding clones, and this suggested that cross-reactive memory joined. Later expanders leaned CD4+, whereas day 15 to 85 contracting clones were balanced CD4/CD8.

Looked up from germline, CDR1 is SGHRS and CDR2 is YFSETQ. J lost 9 bases, V lost 3 bases, and 9 bases had no gene match. This CDR3 has 14 residues. This clonotype was picked up many times. Its target is unknown. Amplification by 5'RACE using constant-segment primers produced TCR alpha and TCR beta cDNA libraries that carried sample barcodes and UMIs. From the 5' RACE reads, TCRdb called clonotypes with MiXCR, one entry per CDR3 protein. The sample has about 210,000 distinct CDR3 sequences, roughly a tenth seen once. The source of this sequence is a man aged 18-30 years who had mild COVID-19 (a few samples of this study predate the infection). Cell type and time point are not known. The V gene is TRBV5-1, the J gene TRBJ1-5; 7 bases map to TRBD1. The specimen was PBMCs or a T cell subset sorted from them (not recorded which). CDR3: CASSSGTAFGPQHF. For the CDR3, the DNA is TGCGCCAGCAGCTCCGGGACAGCCTTCGGGCCCCAGCATTTT.